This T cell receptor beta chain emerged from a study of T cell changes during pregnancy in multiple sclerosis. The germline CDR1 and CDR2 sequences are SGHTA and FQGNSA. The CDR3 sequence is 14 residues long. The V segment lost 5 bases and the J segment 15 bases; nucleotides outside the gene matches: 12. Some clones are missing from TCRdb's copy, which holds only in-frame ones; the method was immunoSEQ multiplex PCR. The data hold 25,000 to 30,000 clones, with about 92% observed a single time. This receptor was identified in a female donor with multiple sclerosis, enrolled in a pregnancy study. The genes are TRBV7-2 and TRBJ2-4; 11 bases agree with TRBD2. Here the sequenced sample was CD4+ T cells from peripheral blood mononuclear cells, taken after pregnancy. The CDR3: CASSPGLAEPIGYF. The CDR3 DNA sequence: TGTGCCAGCAGCCCGGGACTAGCGGAACCTATCGGGTACTTC. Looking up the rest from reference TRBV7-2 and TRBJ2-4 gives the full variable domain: GAGVSQSPSNKVTEKGKDVELRCDPISGHTALYWYRQSLGQGLEFLIYFQGNSAPDKSGLPSDRFSAERTGGSVSTLTIQRTQQEDSAVYLCASSPGLAEPIGYFGAGTRLSVL.